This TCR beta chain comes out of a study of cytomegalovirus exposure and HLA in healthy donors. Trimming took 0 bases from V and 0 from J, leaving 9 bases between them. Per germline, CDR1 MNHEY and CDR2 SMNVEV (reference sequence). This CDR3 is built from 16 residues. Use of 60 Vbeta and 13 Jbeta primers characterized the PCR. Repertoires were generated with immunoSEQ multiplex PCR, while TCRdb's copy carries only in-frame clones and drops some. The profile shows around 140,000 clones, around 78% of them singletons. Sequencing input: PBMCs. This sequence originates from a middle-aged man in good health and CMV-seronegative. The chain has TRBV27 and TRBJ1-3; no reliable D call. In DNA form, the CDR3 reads TGTGCCAGCAGTTTATCTTACGGTACCTCTGGAAACACCATATATTTT. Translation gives CASSLSYGTSGNTIYF.